This TCR beta chain comes out of a study of cytomegalovirus exposure and HLA in healthy donors. This clone was detected a few times. Researchers ran the PCR with 60 Vbeta and 13 Jbeta primers. The method was immunoSEQ multiplex PCR; TCRdb's version includes in-frame clones alone and lacks a portion of them. The table has about 70,000 clones, about 72% seen once; the top ten hold 3%. Deletions cut 6 bases from V and 7 bases from J, with 6 bases between. This CDR3 is 9 amino acids long. Germline V CDR1 and CDR2: DFQATT, SNEGSKA (reference sequence). Sequenced: PBMCs. The chain joins TRBV20-1 to TRBJ1-2; D uncertain. The source of this sequence is a girl aged 10 to 17 in good health and CMV-seropositive. The CDR3 loop is CSAAVGYTF. Here the CDR3 DNA reads TGCAGTGCGGCGGTTGGCTACACCTTC.